These T cell receptor beta chains were read from a single sample in a study of tumor-infiltrating lymphocytes in primary liver carcinoma. TCRdb reanalysed the multiplex PCR reads using MiXCR and keeps one entry per CDR3 protein. Of approximately 330,000 distinct CDR3 sequences in the sample, less than 65% were seen once. Source material: peripheral blood. The receptors derive from a middle-aged man with primary liver carcinoma and hepatitis B virus infection. Each CDR3 is given with its conserved first and last residue. Fields, in order: V gene, J gene, CDR3 protein.

>TRBV11-2|TRBJ2-7
CASSLLAGGPRKQYF
>TRBV28|TRBJ1-5
CASSSPVNQPQHF
>TRBV5-1|TRBJ2-7
CASSLTVSRYDQYF
>TRBV28|TRBJ1-1
CASSLLTWDYPGPEAFF
>TRBV11-2|TRBJ1-2
CASRIDRDTGYTF
>TRBV14|TRBJ1-1
CVSSQPGVGTEAFF
>TRBV11-2|TRBJ1-1
CASSLGQGNTDAFF
>TRBV20-1|TRBJ1-1
CSARDSLSGVAEAFF
>TRBV12-3/TRBV12-4|TRBJ2-1
CASSGSGYEQFF
>TRBV5-1|TRBJ2-5
CASSLGLAEGTQYF
>TRBV4-1|TRBJ1-2
CANSLPQGWDGYTF
>TRBV20-1|TRBJ2-4
CSARSSLAGLIQYF
>TRBV6-2/TRBV6-3|TRBJ1-5
CARSHPGSGQPQHF
>TRBV6-2/TRBV6-3|TRBJ2-3
CASSYPDDLAGGDTDTQYF
>TRBV4-2|TRBJ2-5
CASRQDDRVGETQYF
>TRBV11-2|TRBJ2-4
CASSLGGNRKSQYF
>TRBV6-6|TRBJ2-1
CASSYSTAGLLCNEQFF
>TRBV29-1|TRBJ2-1
CSVGTGTLYNEQFF
>TRBV11-1|TRBJ2-5
CTSNDQPQAQYF
>TRBV20-1|TRBJ2-7
CSAYPYLLASSYEQYF
>TRBV11-2|TRBJ2-3
CASNRERARSGTDTRYF
>TRBV11-2|TRBJ2-5
CASSLVGGEVETQYF
>TRBV7-9|TRBJ1-1
CASSDRGGGFTEAFF
>TRBV7-9|TRBJ2-5
CASSLVSVGTQYF
>TRBV5-4|TRBJ2-1
CASSSPTSGRGRDEQFF
>TRBV6-2/TRBV6-3|TRBJ2-3
CVSSYPSTGRGHTQYF
>TRBV5-4|TRBJ1-3
CASRLVGTGVGNTIYF
>TRBV13|TRBJ2-3
CANSLQGTSGSLTDTQYF
>TRBV11-1|TRBJ2-7
CASSLWGNLRKKYF
>TRBV6-1|TRBJ2-1
CASSDRGVGNEQFF
>TRBV4-1|TRBJ2-2
CANNDMDRGLTGELFF
>TRBV11-2|TRBJ1-6
CAGSPHFMVSSYNTPLHF
>TRBV28|TRBJ2-1
CISSRDNEQFF
>TRBV4-3|TRBJ2-5
CASSQDTTGPAQYF
>TRBV12-3/TRBV12-4|TRBJ2-5
CTSSPWDRIETQYF
>TRBV11-2|TRBJ2-1
CASSSLAEQFF
>TRBV29-1|TRBJ2-3
CSVDRSRNTQYF
>TRBV6-9|TRBJ2-1
CASSYARVALNEQFF
>TRBV11-2|TRBJ2-1
CSSSLTTGLGEQFF
>TRBV11-2|TRBJ2-5
CLSSFAGQGDETQYF
>TRBV11-2|TRBJ2-7
CASSWTGELYVQYF
>TRBV10-3|TRBJ2-5
CAITPTAQETQYF